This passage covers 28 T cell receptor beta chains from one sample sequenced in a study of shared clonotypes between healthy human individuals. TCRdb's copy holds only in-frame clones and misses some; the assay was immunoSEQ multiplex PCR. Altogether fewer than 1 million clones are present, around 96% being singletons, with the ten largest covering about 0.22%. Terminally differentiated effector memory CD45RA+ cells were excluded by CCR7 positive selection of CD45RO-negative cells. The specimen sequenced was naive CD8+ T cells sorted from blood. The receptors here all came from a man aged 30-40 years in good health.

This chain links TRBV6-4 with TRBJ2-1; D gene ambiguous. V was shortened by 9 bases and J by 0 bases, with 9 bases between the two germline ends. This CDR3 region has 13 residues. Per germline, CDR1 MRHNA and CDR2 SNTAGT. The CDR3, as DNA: TGTGCCAGTATTAGACCCTCCTACAATGAGCAGTTCTTC. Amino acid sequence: CASIRPSYNEQFF.

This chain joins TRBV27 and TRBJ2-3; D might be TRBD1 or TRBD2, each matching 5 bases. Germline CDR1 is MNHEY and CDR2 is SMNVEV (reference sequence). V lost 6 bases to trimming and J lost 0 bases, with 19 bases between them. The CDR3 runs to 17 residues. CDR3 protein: CASSPTGPSTSTDTQYF. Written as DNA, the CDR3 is TGTGCCAGCAGCCCCACGGGGCCCTCGACTAGCACAGATACGCAGTATTTT.

The DNA of the CDR3 is TGTGCCAGCAGCTTAGGTCCCCCGAGATGGGAGCAGTACTTC. Amino acids: CASSLGPPRWEQYF. The chain is built from TRBV7-6 and TRBJ2-7; D ambiguous. Germline CDR1 is SGHVS and CDR2 is FNYEAQ. This CDR3 has 14 residues. The V gene lost 1 base and the J gene lost 7 bases, with 14 bases spanning the gap.

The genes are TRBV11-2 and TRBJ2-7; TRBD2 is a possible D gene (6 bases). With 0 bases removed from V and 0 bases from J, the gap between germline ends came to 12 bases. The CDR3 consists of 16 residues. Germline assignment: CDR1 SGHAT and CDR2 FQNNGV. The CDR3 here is CASSLEGLSHSYEQYF. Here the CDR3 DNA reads TGTGCCAGCAGCTTAGAGGGACTTTCACACTCCTACGAGCAGTACTTC.

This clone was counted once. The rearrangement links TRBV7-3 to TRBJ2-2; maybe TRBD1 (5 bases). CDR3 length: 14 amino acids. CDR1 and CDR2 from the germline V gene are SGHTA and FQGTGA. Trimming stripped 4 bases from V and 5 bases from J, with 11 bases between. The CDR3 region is CASSSGKGTGELFF. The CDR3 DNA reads TGTGCCAGCAGCTCCGGAAAGGGGACCGGGGAGCTGTTTTTT.

CDR3 sequence (DNA): TGCAGCGTTGCGGGTCTAGCGGTCGTACCTTACGAGCAGTACTTC. This translates into CSVAGLAVVPYEQYF. The chain has TRBV29-1 and TRBJ2-7; TRBD2 matches at 7 bases. Germline loops: CDR1 SQVTM, CDR2 ANQGSEA. The J segment lost 4 bases and the V segment lost 4 bases, leaving 13 bases of the junction unmatched. The CDR3 is 15 amino acids.

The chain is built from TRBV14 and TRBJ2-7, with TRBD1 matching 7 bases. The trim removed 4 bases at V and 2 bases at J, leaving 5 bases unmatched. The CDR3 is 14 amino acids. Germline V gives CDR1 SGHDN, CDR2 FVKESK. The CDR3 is CASSPTGNTYEQYF. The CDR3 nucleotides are TGTGCCAGCAGCCCGACAGGGAATACCTACGAGCAGTACTTC.

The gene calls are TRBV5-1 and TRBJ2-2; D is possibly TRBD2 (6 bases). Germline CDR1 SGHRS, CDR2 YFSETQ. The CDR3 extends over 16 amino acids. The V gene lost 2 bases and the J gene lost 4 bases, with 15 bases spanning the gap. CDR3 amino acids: CASSFKWEEGTGELFF. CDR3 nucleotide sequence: TGCGCCAGCAGCTTTAAATGGGAGGAAGGCACCGGGGAGCTGTTTTTT.

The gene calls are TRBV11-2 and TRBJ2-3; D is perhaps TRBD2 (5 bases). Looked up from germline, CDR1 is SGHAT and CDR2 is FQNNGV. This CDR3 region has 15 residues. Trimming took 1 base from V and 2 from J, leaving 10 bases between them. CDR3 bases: TGTGCCAGCAGCTTAGCTAGCAGATACACAGATACGCAGTATTTT. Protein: CASSLASRYTDTQYF.

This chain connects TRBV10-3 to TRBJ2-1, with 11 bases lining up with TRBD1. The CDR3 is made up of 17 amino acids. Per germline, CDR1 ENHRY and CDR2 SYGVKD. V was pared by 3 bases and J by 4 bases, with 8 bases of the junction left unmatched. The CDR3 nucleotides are TGTGCCATCAGTGACCCTCCGGGACAGGGGGTGTACAATGAGCAGTTCTTC. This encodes CAISDPPGQGVYNEQFF.

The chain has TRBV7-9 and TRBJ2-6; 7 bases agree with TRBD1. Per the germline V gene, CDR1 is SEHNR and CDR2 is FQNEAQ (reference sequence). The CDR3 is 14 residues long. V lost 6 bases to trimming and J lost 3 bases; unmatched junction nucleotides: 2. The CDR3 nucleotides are TGTGCCAGCAGTCACAGGGGTGGGGCCAACGTCCTGACTTTC. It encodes CASSHRGGANVLTF.

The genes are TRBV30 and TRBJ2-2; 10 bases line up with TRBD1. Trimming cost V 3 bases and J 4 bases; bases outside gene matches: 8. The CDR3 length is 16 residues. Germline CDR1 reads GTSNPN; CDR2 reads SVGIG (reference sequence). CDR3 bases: TGTGCCTGGAGGGACCGACAGGGGGCGGTCACCGGGGAGCTGTTTTTT. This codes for CAWRDRQGAVTGELFF.

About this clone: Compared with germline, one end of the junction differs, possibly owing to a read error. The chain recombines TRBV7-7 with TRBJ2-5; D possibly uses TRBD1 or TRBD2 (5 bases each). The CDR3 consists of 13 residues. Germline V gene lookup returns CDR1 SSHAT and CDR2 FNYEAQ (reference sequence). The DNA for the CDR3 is TGTGCTAGCAGCTTGGGGGTCCAAGAGACCCAGTACTTC. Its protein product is CASSLGVQETQYF.

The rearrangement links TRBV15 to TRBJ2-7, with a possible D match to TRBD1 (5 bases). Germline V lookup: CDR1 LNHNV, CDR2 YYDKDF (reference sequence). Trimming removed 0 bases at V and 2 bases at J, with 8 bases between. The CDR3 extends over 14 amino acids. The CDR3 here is CATSRDRVTYEQYF. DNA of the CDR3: TGTGCCACCAGCAGAGACAGGGTTACCTACGAGCAGTACTTC.

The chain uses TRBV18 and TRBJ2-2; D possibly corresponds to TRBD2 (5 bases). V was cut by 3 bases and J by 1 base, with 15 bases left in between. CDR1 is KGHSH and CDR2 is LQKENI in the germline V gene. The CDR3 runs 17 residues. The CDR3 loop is CASSPPLLGWNTGELFF. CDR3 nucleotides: TGTGCCAGCTCACCTCCGCTACTAGGCTGGAACACCGGGGAGCTGTTTTTT.

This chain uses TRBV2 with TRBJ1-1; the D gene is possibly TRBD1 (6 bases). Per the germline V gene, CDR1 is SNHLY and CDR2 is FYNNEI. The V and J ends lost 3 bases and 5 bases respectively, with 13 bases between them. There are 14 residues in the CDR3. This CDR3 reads CASSDIQGGTEAFF. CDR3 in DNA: TGTGCCAGCAGTGATATACAGGGAGGAACTGAAGCTTTCTTT. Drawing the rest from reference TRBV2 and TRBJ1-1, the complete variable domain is EPEVTQTPSHQVTQMGQEVILRCVPISNHLYFYWYRQILGQKVEFLVSFYNNEISEKSEIFDDQFSVERPDGSNFTLKIRSTKLEDSAMYFCASSDIQGGTEAFFGQGTRLTVV.

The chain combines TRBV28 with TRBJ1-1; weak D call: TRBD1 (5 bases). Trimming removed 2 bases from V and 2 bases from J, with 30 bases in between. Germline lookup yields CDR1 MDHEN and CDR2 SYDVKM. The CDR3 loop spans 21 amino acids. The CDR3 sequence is CASSLRVLLLGRPGLNTEAFF. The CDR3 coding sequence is TGTGCCAGCAGTTTAAGAGTTTTGTTGTTGGGCCGACCGGGGCTTAACACTGAAGCTTTCTTT.

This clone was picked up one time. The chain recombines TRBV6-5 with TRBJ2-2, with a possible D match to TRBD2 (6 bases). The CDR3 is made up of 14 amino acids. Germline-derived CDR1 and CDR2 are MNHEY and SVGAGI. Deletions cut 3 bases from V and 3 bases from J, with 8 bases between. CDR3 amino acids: CASSYLADTGELFF. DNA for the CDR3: TGTGCCAGCAGTTATTTAGCGGACACCGGGGAGCTGTTTTTT.

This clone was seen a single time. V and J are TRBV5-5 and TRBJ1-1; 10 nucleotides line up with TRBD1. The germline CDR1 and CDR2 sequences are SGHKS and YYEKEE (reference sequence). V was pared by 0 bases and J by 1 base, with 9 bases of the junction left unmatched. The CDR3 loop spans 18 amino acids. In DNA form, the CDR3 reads TGTGCCAGCAGCTTGGCCTTGACAGGGGGCAGCTGGAACACTGAAGCTTTCTTT. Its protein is CASSLALTGGSWNTEAFF.

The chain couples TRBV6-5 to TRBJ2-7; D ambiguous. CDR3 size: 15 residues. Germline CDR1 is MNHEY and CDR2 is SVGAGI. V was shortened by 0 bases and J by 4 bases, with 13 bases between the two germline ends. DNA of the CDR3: TGTGCCAGCAGTTACTCGAATAGTGGGTTTTACGAGCAGTACTTC. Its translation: CASSYSNSGFYEQYF.

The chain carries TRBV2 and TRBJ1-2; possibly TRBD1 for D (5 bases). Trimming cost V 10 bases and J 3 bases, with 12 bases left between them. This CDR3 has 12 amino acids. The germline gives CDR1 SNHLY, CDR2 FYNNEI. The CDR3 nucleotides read TGTGCCACCCGGGGGGAGGACTATGGCTACACCTTC. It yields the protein CATRGEDYGYTF.

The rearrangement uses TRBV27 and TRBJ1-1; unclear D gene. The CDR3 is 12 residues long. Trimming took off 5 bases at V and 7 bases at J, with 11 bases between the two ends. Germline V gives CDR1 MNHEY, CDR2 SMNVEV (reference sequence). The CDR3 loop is CASSRVGYEAFF. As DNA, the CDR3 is TGTGCCAGCAGTCGGGTTGGGTATGAAGCTTTCTTT.

CDR3 sequence reads: CSVVGWNTEAFF. DNA for the CDR3: TGCAGCGTTGTGGGTTGGAACACTGAAGCTTTCTTT. The chain couples TRBV29-1 to TRBJ1-1; D gene ambiguous. The ends were cut back, 4 bases at V and 1 base at J, with 7 bases in the middle. Per the germline V gene, CDR1 is SQVTM and CDR2 is ANQGSEA. This CDR3 is 12 amino acids long.

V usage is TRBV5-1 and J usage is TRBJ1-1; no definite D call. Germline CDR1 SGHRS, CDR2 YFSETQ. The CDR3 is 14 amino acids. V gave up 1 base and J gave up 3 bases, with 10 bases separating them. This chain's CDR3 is CASSLIGWDTEAFF. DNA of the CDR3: TGCGCCAGCAGCTTGATCGGGTGGGACACTGAAGCTTTCTTT.

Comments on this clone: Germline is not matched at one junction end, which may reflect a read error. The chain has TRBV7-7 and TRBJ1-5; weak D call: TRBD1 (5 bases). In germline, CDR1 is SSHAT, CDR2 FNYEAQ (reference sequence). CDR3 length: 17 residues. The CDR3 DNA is TGTGCTAGCAGCGCAGACAGAGCCAGTTATAGCAATCAGCCCCAGCATTTT. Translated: CASSADRASYSNQPQHF. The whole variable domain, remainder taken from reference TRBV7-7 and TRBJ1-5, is GAGVSQSPRYKVTKRGQDVTLRCDPISSHATLYWYQQALGQGPEFLTYFNYEAQPDKSGLPSDRFSAERPEGSISTLTIQRTEQRDSAMYRCASSADRASYSNQPQHFGDGTRLSIL.

The CDR3 here is CASSKTIQETQYF. The CDR3 DNA follows: TGTGCCAGTAGTAAGACCATCCAAGAGACCCAGTACTTC. This sequence joins TRBV19 and TRBJ2-5; no firm D call. Germline-derived CDR1 and CDR2 are LNHDA and SQIVND (reference sequence). V lost 4 bases to trimming and J lost 1 base, with 7 bases between them. CDR3 size: 13 residues.

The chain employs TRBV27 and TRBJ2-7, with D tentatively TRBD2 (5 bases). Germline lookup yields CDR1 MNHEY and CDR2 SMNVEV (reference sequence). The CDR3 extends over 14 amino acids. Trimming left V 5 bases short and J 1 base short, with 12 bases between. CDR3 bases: TGTGCCAGCAGTCTCGGGGTGAAGTCCTACGAGCAGTACTTC. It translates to CASSLGVKSYEQYF.

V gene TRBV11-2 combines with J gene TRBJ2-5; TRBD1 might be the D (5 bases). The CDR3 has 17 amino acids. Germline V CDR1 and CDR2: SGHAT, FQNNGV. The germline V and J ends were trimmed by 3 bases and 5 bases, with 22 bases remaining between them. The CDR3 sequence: CASSLGPMTILGETQYF. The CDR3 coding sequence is TGTGCCAGCAGCTTGGGGCCCATGACCATTTTGGGGGAGACCCAGTACTTC.